This T cell receptor (beta chain) was captured by sequencing in a study of graft-versus-host responses after intestinal transplantation. The overall study: Transplant types were multivisceral, liver-intestinal, or isolated intestinal. Anti-thymocyte globulin induction preceded about three years of tacrolimus and steroid maintenance in all recipients. Study-wide results and caveats: Present in recipient marrow, GvH clones included some that appeared first in ileum or blood. Across patients carrying graft-donor T cell macrochimerism, allografts held high graft-versus-host to host-versus-graft clonal ratios.

Using immunoSEQ multiplex PCR, the repertoire was profiled, and TCRdb retains in-frame clones only, with some absent. The sample holds 100,000 or so clones; 91% are singletons and the top ten take roughly 0.2%. Per germline, CDR1 SSHAT and CDR2 FNYEAQ (reference sequence). The CDR3 extends over 13 amino acids. Notes on this clone: Its cognate antigen is unknown. At one of its ends the junction is not consistent with the germline gene, which may arise from a read error.

V is TRBV7-7 and J is TRBJ2-7; weak D call: TRBD1 (5 bases). Sequenced material: unstimulated CD4+ T cells sorted from spleen or lymph node cells, taken before transplant. This receptor was obtained from a human donor who was the organ donor for an intestinal transplant. CDR3 sequence reads: CASSSRQSGEQYF. CDR3 bases: TGTGCTAGCAGCTCCAGACAGTCGGGCGAGCAGTACTTC.